This T cell receptor (beta chain) was documented in a study of cytomegalovirus exposure and HLA in healthy donors. Study summary: Genotyping of roughly 400 donors showed that around 85% belonged to the Caucasian-associated ancestry cluster.

Findings of the study overall: CMV serostatus alone was available as immune exposure information.

This CDR3 contains 14 residues. With V trimmed by 9 bases and J by 3 bases, 11 bases remained unmatched. Germline-derived CDR1 and CDR2 are SGHNT and YYREEE (reference sequence). For this clone: Its cognate antigen is unknown.

PCR was performed using 60 Vbeta and 13 Jbeta primers. Clones were sequenced by immunoSEQ multiplex PCR, and TCRdb holds only the in-frame ones, with some missing. The sample includes a few hundred thousand clones, roughly 91% of them seen just once. This clonotype was sampled from a woman between 18 and 30 years old in good health and CMV-seronegative. Material: PBMCs. This rearrangement joins TRBV5-4 to TRBJ2-7; 8 bases align to TRBD2. The CDR3: CATSGGESSYEQYF. Written as DNA, the CDR3 is TGTGCCACCTCCGGGGGGGAGAGTAGCTACGAGCAGTACTTC. Full variable domain (outside the CDR3, taken from reference TRBV5-4 and TRBJ2-7): ETGVTQSPTHLIKTRGQQVTLRCSSQSGHNTVSWYQQALGQGPQFIFQYYREEENGRGNFPPRFSGLQFPNYSSELNVNALELDDSALYLCATSGGESSYEQYFGPGTRLTVT.